This T cell receptor (beta chain) stems from a study of shared clonotypes between healthy human individuals. Study-level background: A couple of women and three men aged 18 to 49 served as donors.

This CDR3 is built from 17 residues. The V and J ends lost 3 bases and 0 bases respectively, with 15 bases between them. Germline assignment: CDR1 MDHEN and CDR2 SYDVKM. Data came from immunoSEQ multiplex PCR; TCRdb stores just in-frame clones and leaves some out. The data contain some 490,000 clones, over 70% of them singletons. Genomic DNA came from 85 million to 95 million PBMCs in unsorted samples. This chain uses TRBV28 with TRBJ1-5; D uncertain. Sequenced sample: PBMCs. This sequence was found in a woman aged 40-49 years in good health. Some clones in this sample may be carry-over from other donors' samples. DNA for the CDR3: TGTGCCAGCAGTTTCAACGAGGAGACGATTAGCAATCAGCCCCAGCATTTT. This encodes CASSFNEETISNQPQHF.